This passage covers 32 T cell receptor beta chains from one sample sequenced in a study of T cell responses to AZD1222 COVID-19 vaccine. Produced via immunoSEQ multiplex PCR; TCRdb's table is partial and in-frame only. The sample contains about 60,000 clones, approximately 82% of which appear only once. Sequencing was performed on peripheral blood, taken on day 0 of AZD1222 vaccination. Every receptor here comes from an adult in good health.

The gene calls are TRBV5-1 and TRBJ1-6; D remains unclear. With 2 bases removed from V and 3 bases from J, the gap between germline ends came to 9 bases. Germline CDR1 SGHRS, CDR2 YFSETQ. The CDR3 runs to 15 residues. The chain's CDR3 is CASSFEGNYNSPLHF. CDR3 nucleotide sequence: TGCGCCAGCAGCTTCGAGGGTAACTATAATTCACCCCTCCACTTT.

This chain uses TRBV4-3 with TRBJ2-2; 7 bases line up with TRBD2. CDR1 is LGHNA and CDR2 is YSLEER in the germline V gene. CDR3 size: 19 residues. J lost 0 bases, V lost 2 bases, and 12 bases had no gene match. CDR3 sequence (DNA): TGCGCCAGCAGCCAATACTACGGGAGGTTTTTAGCGAACACCGGGGAGCTGTTTTTT. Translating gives CASSQYYGRFLANTGELFF.

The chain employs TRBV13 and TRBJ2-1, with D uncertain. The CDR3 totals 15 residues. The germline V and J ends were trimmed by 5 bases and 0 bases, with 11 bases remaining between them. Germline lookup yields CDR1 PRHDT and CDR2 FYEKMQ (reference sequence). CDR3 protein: CASSPPVGSYNEQFF. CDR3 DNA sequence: TGTGCCAGCAGCCCTCCCGTCGGCTCCTACAATGAGCAGTTCTTC.

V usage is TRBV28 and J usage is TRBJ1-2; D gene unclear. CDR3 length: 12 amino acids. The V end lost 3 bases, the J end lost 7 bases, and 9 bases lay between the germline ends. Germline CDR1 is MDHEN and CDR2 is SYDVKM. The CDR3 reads CASSFREFGYTF. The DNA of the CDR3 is TGTGCCAGCAGTTTCCGGGAGTTTGGCTACACCTTC.

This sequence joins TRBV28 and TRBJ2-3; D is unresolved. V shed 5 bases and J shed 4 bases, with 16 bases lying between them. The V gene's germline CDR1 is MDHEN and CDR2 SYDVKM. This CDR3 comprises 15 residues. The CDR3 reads CASSRPGIHSDTQYF. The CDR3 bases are TGTGCCAGCAGTAGGCCCGGAATTCACTCAGATACGCAGTATTTT.

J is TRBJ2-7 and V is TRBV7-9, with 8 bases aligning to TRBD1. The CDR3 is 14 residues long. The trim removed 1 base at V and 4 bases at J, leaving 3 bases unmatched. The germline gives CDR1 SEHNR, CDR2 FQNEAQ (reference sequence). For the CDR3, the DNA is TGTGCCAGCAGCTTAGGGACAGGGAGGTACGAGCAGTACTTC. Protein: CASSLGTGRYEQYF.

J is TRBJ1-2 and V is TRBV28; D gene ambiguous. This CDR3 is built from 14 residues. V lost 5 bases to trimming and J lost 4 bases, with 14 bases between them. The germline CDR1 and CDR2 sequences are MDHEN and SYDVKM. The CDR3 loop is CASSTRTVGYGYTF. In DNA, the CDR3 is TGTGCCAGCAGTACGCGGACGGTCGGCTATGGCTACACCTTC.

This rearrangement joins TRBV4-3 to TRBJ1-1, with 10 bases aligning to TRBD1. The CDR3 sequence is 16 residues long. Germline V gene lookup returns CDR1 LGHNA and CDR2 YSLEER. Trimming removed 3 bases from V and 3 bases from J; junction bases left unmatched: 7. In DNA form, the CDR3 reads TGCGCCAGCAGCCACCGGGACAGGGGAGGCGACACTGAAGCTTTCTTT. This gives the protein CASSHRDRGGDTEAFF.

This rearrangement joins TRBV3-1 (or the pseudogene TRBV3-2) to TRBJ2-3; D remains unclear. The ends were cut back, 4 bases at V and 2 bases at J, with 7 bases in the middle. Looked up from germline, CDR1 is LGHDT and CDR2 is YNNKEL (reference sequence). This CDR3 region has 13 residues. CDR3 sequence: CASSPENTDTQYF. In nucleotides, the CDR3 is TGTGCCAGCAGCCCTGAAAACACAGATACGCAGTATTTT.

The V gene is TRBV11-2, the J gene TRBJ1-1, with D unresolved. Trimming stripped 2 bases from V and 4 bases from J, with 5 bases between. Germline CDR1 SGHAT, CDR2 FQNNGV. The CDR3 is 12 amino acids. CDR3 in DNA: TGTGCCAGCAGCTTAAGAGGCACTGAAGCTTTCTTT. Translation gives CASSLRGTEAFF.

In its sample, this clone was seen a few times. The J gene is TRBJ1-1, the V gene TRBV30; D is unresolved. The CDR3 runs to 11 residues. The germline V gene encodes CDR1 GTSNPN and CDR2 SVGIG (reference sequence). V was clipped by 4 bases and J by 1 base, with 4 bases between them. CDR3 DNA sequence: TGTGCCTGGAAGGAGAACACTGAAGCTTTCTTT. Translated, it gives CAWKENTEAFF.

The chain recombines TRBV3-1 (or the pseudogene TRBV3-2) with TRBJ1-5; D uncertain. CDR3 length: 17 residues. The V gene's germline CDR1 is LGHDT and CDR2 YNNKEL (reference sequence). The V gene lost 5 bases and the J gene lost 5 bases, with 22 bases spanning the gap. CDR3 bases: TGTGCCAGCAGCACCCCTCCGGGTCCTCTTTGGGATCAGCCCCAGCATTTT. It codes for CASSTPPGPLWDQPQHF.

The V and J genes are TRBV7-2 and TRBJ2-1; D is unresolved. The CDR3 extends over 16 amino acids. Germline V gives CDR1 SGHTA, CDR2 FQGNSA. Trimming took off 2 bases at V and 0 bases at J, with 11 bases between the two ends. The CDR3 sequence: CASSLQDASSYNEQFF. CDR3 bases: TGTGCCAGCAGCTTACAAGACGCGAGCTCCTACAATGAGCAGTTCTTC.

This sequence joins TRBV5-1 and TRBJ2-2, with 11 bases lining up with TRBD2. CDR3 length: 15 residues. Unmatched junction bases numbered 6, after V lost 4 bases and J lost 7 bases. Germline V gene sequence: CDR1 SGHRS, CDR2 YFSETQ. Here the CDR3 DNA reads TGCGCCAGCAGCCCGGGGACTAGCGGCAGCGGGGAGCTGTTTTTT. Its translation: CASSPGTSGSGELFF.

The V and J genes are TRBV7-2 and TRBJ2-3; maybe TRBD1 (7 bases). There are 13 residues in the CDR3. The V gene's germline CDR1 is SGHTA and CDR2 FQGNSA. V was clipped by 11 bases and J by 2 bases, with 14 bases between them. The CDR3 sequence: CADREDNTDTQYF. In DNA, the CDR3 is TGTGCCGACAGGGAGGATAACACAGATACGCAGTATTTT.

CDR3 in DNA: TGTGCCAGCAGCTTAGCGGGACTAGGGACCGGGGAGCTGTTTTTT. Its protein product is CASSLAGLGTGELFF. The chain uses TRBV7-3 and TRBJ2-2, with TRBD2 matching 8 bases. The CDR3 is 15 amino acids. Trimming cost V 2 bases and J 5 bases; bases outside gene matches: 4. Germline values: CDR1 SGHTA, CDR2 FQGTGA.

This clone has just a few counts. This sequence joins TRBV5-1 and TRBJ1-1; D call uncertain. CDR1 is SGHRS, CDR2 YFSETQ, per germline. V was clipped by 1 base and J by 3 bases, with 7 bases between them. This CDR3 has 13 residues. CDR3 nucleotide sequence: TGCGCCAGCAGCTTGAGGGTTCACACTGAAGCTTTCTTT. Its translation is CASSLRVHTEAFF.

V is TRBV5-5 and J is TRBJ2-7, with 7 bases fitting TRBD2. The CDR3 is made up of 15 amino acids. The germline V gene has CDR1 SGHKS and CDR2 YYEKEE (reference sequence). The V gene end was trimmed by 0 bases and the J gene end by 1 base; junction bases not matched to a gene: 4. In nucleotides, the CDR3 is TGTGCCAGCAGCTTGGGGCTAGCGGAGTCCTACGAGCAGTACTTC. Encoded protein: CASSLGLAESYEQYF.

DNA of the CDR3: TGTGCCAGCAGCCCCCGACAGTCCTCTAACTATGGCTACACCTTC. This translates into CASSPRQSSNYGYTF. The chain uses TRBV9 and TRBJ1-2; maybe TRBD1 (5 bases). This CDR3 comprises 15 residues. Germline values: CDR1 SGDLS, CDR2 YYNGEE. The germline V and J ends were trimmed by 4 bases and 0 bases, with 13 bases remaining between them.

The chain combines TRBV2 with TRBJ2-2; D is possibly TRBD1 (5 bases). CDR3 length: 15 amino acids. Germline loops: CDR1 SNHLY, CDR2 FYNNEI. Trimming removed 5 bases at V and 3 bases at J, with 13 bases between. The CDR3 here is CASSPRTPYTGELFF. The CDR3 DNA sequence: TGTGCCAGCAGTCCACGGACACCCTACACCGGGGAGCTGTTTTTT.

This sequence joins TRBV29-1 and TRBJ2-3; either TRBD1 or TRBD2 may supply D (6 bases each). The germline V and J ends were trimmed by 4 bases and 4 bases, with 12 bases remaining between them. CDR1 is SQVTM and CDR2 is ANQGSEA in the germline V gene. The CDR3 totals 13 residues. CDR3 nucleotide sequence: TGCAGCGTTGTAGGGGGGTTCTCAGATACGCAGTATTTT. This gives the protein CSVVGGFSDTQYF.

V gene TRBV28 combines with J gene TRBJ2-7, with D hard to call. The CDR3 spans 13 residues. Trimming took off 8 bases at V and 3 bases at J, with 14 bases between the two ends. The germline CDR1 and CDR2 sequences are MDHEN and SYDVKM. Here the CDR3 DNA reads TGTGCCAGCCAAGACTCATTATACTACGAGCAGTACTTC. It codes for CASQDSLYYEQYF.

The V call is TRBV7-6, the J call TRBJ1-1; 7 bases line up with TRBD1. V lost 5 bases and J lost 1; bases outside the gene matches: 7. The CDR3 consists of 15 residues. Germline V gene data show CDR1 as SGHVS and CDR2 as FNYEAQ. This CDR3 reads CASSRRQGGNTEAFF. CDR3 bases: TGTGCCAGCAGCCGTAGACAGGGAGGGAACACTGAAGCTTTCTTT.

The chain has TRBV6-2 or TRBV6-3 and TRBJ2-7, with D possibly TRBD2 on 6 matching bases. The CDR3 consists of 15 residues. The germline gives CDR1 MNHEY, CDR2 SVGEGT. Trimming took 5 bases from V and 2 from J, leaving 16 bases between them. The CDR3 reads CASSPRLVLTYEQYF. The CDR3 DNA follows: TGTGCCAGCAGTCCACGACTAGTCCTTACCTACGAGCAGTACTTC.

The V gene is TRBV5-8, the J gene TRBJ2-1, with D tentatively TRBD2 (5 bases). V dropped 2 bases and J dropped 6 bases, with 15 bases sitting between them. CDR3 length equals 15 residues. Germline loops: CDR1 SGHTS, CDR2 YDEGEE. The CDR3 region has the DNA TGTGCCAGCAGCTTTAGGACTGGGGATATCAATGAGCAGTTCTTC. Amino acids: CASSFRTGDINEQFF.

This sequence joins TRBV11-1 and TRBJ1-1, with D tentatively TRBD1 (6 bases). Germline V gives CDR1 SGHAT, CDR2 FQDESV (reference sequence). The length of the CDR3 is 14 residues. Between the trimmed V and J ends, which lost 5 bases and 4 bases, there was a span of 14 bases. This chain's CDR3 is CASSRVQGFTEAFF. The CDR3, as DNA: TGTGCCAGCAGCAGAGTACAGGGTTTCACTGAAGCTTTCTTT.

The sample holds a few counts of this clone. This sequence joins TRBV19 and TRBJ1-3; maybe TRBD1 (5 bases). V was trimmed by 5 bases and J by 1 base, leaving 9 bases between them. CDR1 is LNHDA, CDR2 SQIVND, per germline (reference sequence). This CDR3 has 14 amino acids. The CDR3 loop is CASSDGTSGNTIYF. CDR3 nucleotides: TGTGCCAGTAGTGACGGGACGTCTGGAAACACCATATATTTT.

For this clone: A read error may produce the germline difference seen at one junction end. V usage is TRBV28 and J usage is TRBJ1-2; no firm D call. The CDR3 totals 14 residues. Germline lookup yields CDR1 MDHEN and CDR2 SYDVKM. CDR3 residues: CASSGPSTGSMLLF. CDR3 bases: TGTGCCAGCAGCGGACCCTCGACGGGGTCTATGCTCCTCTTC.

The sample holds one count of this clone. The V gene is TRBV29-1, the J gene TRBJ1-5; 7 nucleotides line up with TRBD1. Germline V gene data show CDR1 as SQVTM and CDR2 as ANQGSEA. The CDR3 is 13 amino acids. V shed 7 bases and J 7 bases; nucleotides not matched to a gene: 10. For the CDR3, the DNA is TGCAGCGGCACCACAGGGGTCGGACAGCCCCAGCATTTT. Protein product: CSGTTGVGQPQHF.

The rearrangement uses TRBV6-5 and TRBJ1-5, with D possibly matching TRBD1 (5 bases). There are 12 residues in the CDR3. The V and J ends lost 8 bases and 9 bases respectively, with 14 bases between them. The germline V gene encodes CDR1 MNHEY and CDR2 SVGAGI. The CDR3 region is CASRGNPGPQHF. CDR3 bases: TGTGCCAGCCGGGGCAACCCGGGGCCCCAGCATTTT.

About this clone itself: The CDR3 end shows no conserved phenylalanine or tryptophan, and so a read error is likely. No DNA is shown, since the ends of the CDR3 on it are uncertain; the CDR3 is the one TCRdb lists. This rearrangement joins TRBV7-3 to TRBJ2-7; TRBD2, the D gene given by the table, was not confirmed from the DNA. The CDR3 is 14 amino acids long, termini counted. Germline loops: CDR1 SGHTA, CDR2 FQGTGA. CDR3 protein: CASSLEGLAGVMVS.

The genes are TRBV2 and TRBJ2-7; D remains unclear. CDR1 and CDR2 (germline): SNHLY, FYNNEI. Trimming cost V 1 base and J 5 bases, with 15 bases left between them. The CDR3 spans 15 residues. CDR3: CASSEGRWKIHEQYF. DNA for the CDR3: TGTGCCAGCAGTGAAGGCAGGTGGAAAATCCACGAGCAGTACTTC.